This is a list of T cell receptor beta chains from one sample in a study of memory CD4+ T cells and cytomegalovirus serostatus. Clones were read by immunoSEQ multiplex PCR, and TCRdb kept only the in-frame ones, dropping some. The repertoire has some 59,000 clones, 75% to 85% of them found once; the top ten carry approximately 0.92%. Sequenced material: memory CD4+ T cells from blood. Receptor source: an adult in good health and CMV-seronegative. The CDR3 runs from the conserved cysteine through the conserved F or W. The D gene is left open where the match is weak. Clone size is given for some rows only: seen once, a few or many times, or a class if the clone is expanded.

V	J	D	size	CDR3	DNA
TRBV28	TRBJ2-7	TRBD1	-	CASTDRAETRYEQYF	TGTGCCAGTACAGACAGGGCGGAGACCCGTTACGAGCAGTACTTC
TRBV5-1	TRBJ2-3	TRBD2	-	CASSIAGGGTDTQYF	TGCGCCAGCAGCATAGCGGGGGGGGGCACAGATACGCAGTATTTT
TRBV10-3	TRBJ2-7	TRBD1	-	CAISDPTGVRGEQYF	TGTGCCATCAGTGATCCGACAGGGGTCAGAGGCGAGCAGTACTTC
TRBV5-1	TRBJ2-3	-	few	CASSLHPTGKGTDTQYF	TGCGCCAGCAGCCTACATCCGACAGGAAAAGGCACAGATACGCAGTATTTT
TRBV10-3	TRBJ1-2	-	once	CAIRETGTLRGYGYTF	TGTGCCATCAGAGAAACCGGGACCCTCCGAGGCTATGGCTACACCTTC
TRBV12-5	TRBJ2-7	-	-	CASGLPRALIASSYEQYF	TGTGCTAGTGGTTTGCCAAGGGCCCTCATCGCGAGCTCCTACGAGCAGTACTTC
TRBV5-1	TRBJ2-2	-	few	CASSLNGGANTGELFF	TGCGCCAGCAGCTTGAATGGGGGCGCGAACACCGGGGAGCTGTTTTTT
TRBV6-1	TRBJ2-3	TRBD1	-	CASSEQGARLDTQYF	TGTGCCAGCAGTGAACAGGGGGCCCGTCTAGATACGCAGTATTTT
TRBV7-2	TRBJ2-3	-	-	CASSFPGVQQYF	TGTGCCAGCAGCTTCCCGGGGGTACAGCAGTATTTT
TRBV7-3	TRBJ2-2	-	once	CASSLIGGNTGELFF	TGTGCCAGCAGCTTAATCGGGGGGAACACCGGGGAGCTGTTTTTT
TRBV2	TRBJ1-5	-	-	CASSPDRGAGQPQHF	TGTGCCAGCAGTCCGGACCGGGGGGCAGGTCAGCCCCAGCATTTT
TRBV4-1	TRBJ2-2	-	-	CASSQDHSGIRTGELFF	TGCGCCAGCAGCCAAGATCATTCGGGGATCCGCACCGGGGAGCTGTTTTTT
TRBV4-1	TRBJ2-4	TRBD1	-	CASSQPGTGKNIQYF	TGCGCCAGCAGCCAACCCGGGACAGGGAAAAACATTCAGTACTTC
TRBV28	TRBJ2-4	TRBD1	-	CASSSPGQGENIQYF	TGTGCCAGCAGTTCCCCGGGACAGGGGGAAAACATTCAGTACTTC
TRBV18	TRBJ1-5	-	-	CASSPPQGAQHF	TGTGCCAGCTCACCACCTCAAGGGGCCCAGCATTTT